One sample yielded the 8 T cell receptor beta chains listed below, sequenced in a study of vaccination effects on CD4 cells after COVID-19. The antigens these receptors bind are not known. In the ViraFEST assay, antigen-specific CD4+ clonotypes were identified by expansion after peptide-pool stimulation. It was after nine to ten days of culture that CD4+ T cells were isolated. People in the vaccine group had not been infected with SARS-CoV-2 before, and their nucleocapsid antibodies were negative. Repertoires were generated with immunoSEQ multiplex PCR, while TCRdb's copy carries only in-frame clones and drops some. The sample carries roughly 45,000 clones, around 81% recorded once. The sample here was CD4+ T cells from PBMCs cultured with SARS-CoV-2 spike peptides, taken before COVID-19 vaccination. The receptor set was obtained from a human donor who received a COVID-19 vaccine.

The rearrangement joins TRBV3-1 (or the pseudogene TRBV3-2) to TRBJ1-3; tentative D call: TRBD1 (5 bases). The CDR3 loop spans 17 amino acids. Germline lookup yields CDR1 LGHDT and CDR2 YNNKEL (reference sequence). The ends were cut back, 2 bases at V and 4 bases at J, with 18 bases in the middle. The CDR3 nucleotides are TGTGCCAGCAGCCAACCCGGCCCGGGGCGCGGGGGAAACACCATATATTTT. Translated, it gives CASSQPGPGRGGNTIYF.

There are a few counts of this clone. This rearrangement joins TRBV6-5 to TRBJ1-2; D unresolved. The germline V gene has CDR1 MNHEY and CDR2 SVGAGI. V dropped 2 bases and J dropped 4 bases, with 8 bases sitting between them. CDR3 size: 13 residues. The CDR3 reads CASSYDRSYGYTF. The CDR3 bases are TGTGCCAGCAGTTACGACCGAAGCTATGGCTACACCTTC.

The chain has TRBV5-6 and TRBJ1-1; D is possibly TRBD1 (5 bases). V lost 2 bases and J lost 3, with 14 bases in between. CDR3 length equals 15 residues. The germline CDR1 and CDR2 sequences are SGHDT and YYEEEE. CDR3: CASSFFRVGDTEAFF. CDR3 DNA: TGTGCCAGCAGCTTTTTCAGGGTTGGGGACACTGAAGCTTTCTTT.

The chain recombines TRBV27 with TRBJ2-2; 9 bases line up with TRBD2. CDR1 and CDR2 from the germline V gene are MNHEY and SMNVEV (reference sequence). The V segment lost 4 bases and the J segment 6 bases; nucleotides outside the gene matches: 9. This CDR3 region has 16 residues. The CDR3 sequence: CASSYWSGGRSGELFF. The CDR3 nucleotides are TGTGCCAGCAGTTACTGGAGCGGGGGGCGATCCGGGGAGCTGTTTTTT.

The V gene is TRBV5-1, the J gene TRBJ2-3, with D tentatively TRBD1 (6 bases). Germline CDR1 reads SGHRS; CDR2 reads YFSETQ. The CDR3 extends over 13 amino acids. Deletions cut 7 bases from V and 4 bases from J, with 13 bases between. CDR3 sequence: CASRQGLADTQYF. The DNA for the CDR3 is TGCGCCAGCCGTCAGGGGTTGGCAGATACGCAGTATTTT.

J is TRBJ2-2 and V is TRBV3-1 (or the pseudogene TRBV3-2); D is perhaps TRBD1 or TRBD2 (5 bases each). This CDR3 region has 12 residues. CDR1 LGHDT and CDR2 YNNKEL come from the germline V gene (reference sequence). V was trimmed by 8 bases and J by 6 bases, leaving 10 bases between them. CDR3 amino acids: CASGTAPGELFF. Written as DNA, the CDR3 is TGTGCCAGCGGGACGGCCCCCGGGGAGCTGTTTTTT.

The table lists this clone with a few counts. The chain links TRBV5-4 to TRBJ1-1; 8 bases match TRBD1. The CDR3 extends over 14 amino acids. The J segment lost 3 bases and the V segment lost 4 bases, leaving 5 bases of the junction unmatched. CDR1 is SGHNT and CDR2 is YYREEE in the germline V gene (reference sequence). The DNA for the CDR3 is TGTGCCAGCAGCGTACAGACAGGGGACACTGAAGCTTTCTTT. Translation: CASSVQTGDTEAFF.

This chain's CDR3 is CASSPGGTRAFF. The CDR3 DNA reads TGTGCCAGCAGCCCTGGGGGAACAAGAGCTTTCTTT. V gene TRBV7-8 combines with J gene TRBJ1-1, with D perhaps TRBD1 (5 bases). CDR1 is SGHVS and CDR2 is FQNEAQ in the germline V gene. The CDR3 is 12 amino acids. Trimming stripped 5 bases from V and 10 bases from J, with 14 bases between.